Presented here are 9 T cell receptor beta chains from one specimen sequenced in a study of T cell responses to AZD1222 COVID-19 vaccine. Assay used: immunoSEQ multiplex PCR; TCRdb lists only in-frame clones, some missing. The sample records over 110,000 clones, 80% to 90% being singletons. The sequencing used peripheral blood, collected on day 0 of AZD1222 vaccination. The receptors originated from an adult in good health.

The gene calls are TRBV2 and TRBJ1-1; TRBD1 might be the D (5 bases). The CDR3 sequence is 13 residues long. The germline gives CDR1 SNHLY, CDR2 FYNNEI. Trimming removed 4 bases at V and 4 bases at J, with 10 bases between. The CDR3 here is CASSVRVATEAFF. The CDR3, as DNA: TGTGCCAGCAGTGTCAGGGTGGCCACTGAAGCTTTCTTT.

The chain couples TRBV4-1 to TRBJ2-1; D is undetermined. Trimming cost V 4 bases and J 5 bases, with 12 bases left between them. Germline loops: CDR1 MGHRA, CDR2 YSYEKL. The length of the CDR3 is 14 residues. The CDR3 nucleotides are TGCGCCAGCAGCCCAAAGCCGGTCGACAATGAGCAGTTCTTC. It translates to CASSPKPVDNEQFF.

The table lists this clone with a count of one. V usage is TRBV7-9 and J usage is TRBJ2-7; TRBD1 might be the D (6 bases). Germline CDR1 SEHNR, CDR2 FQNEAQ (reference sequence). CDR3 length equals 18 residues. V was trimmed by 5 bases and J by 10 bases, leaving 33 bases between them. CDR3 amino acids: CASSVPGTIRLKDSPQYF. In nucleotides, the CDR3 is TGTGCCAGCAGCGTCCCCGGGACAATTCGCCTAAAAGACAGTCCACAGTACTTC.

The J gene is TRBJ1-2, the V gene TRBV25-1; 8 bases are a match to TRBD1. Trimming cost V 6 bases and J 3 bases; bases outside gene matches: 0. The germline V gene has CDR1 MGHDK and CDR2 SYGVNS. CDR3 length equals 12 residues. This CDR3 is CASRTGDYGYTF. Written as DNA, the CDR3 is TGTGCCAGCAGGACAGGGGACTATGGCTACACCTTC.

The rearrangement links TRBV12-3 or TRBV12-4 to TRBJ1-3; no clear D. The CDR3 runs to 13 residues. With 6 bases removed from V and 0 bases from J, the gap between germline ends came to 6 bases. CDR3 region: CASRPFSGNTIYF. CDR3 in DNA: TGTGCCAGCAGGCCCTTCTCTGGAAACACCATATATTTT.

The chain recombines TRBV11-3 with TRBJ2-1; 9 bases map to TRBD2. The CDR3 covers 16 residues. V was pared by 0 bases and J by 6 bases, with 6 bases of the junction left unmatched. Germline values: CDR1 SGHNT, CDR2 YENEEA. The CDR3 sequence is CASSLERTSDRNEQFF. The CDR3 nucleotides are TGTGCCAGCAGCTTAGAGAGGACTAGCGATCGCAATGAGCAGTTCTTC.

The CDR3 nucleotides read TGTGCCAGCAGCTCACAGATATTCTATGGCTACACCTTC. Amino acids: CASSSQIFYGYTF. This rearrangement joins TRBV7-2 to TRBJ1-2, with D hard to call. V shed 4 bases and J shed 4 bases, with 10 bases lying between them. CDR1 and CDR2 (germline): SGHTA, FQGNSA. This CDR3 has 13 residues.

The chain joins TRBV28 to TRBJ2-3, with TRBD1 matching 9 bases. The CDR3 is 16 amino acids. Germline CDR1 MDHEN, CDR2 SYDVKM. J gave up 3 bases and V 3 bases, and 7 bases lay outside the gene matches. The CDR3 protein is CASSFWDRVYTDTQYF. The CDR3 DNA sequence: TGTGCCAGCAGTTTCTGGGACAGGGTCTATACAGATACGCAGTATTTT. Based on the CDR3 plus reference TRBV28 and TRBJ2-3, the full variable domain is DVKVTQSSRYLVKRTGEKVFLECVQDMDHENMFWYRQDPGLGLRLIYFSYDVKMKEKGDIPEGYSVSREKKERFSLILESASTNQTSMYLCASSFWDRVYTDTQYFGPGTRLTVL.

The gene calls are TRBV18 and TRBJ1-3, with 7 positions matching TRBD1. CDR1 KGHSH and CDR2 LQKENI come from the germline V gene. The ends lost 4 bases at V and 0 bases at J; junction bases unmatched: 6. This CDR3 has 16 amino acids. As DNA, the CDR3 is TGTGCCAGCTCACGGACAGGCCCTATCTCTGGAAACACCATATATTTT. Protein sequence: CASSRTGPISGNTIYF.